Listed below are T cell receptor beta chains from one sample, sequenced in a study of OX40 agonist ivuxolimab in advanced cancers. The method was immunoSEQ multiplex PCR; TCRdb's version includes in-frame clones alone and lacks a portion of them. The sample records 19,000 or so clones, nearly 75% being singletons. Sequenced material: CD4+ or CD8+ T cells sorted from blood, taken in a trial of the OX40 agonist ivuxolimab. Receptor source: an adult with an advanced solid tumor such as melanoma, head and neck, liver or kidney cancer. CDR3s include the opening cysteine and the closing phenylalanine or tryptophan. D genes are given only for firm matches. A row's size may be missing; if present it is once, few, many or a size class.

. . TRBJ2-5 TRBV7-7 TGTGCCAGCAGCCCCCTGATCGGCACTTCACAAGAGACCCAGTACTTC CASSPLIGTSQETQYF
. TRBD2 TRBJ2-4 TRBV28 TGTGCCAGCAGTTGGCTTAGCGGGAGTCTCGGCAAAAACATTCAGTACTTC CASSWLSGSLGKNIQYF
once . TRBJ2-1 TRBV11-2 TGTGCCAGCAGCTACCGGGACGGAACCTACAATGAGCAGTTCTTC CASSYRDGTYNEQFF
once . TRBJ1-1 TRBV7-3 TGTGCCAGCAGCTTACTCGCGGGGGGTAGTGAAGCTTTCTTT CASSLLAGGSEAFF
once TRBD2 TRBJ2-7 TRBV4-3 TGCGCCAGCAGCCAAGGAGCGGGAGTTGGGTACGAGCAGTACTTC CASSQGAGVGYEQYF
. . TRBJ2-7 TRBV6-5 TGTGCCAGCAGTTTAGGGTACGAGCAGTACTTC CASSLGYEQYF
. . TRBJ1-1 TRBV29-1 TGCAGCGTCAGTGGCACCACTGAAGCTTTCTTT CSVSGTTEAFF
. . TRBJ1-5 TRBV27 TGTGCCAGCAGTTCCCTCGAATTTCAGCCCCAGCATTTT CASSSLEFQPQHF
. . TRBJ2-3 TRBV19 TGTGCCAGTAGTAGACCTCTAGGGTCCACAGATACGCAGTATTTT CASSRPLGSTDTQYF
. TRBD2 TRBJ2-1 TRBV11-3 TGTGCCAGCAGCGACAGCGGGAGGGCCCCCTCCTACAATGAGCAGTTCTTC CASSDSGRAPSYNEQFF
. . TRBJ2-3 TRBV20-1 TGCAGTGCGAACTCCCAAGATACGCAGTATTTT CSANSQDTQYF
. TRBD2 TRBJ2-1 TRBV10-3 TGTGCCACCGGAGAGAAGGGCGGGAGAACCCCGACAGCTTACAATGAGCAGTTCTTC CATGEKGGRTPTAYNEQFF
. . TRBJ2-3 TRBV19 TGTGCCAGTACTAGCAGCACAGATACGCAGTATTTT CASTSSTDTQYF
. TRBD1 TRBJ1-5 TRBV4-3 TGCGCCAGCAGCCGCGACAGGGGGAGCAATCAGCCCCAGCATTTT CASSRDRGSNQPQHF
. . TRBJ2-1 TRBV7-9 TGTGCCAGCAGCTTAGATGAAGACTACAATGAGCAGTTCTTC CASSLDEDYNEQFF
once TRBD2 TRBJ2-3 TRBV4-1 TGCGCCAGCAGACGATCCTTGGGGGGGTACACAGATACGCAGTATTTT CASRRSLGGYTDTQYF
. . TRBJ1-2 TRBV10-2 TGCGCCAGCAAGGGTCTAGACTATGGCTACACCTTC CASKGLDYGYTF
few TRBD2 TRBJ2-3 TRBV14 TGTGCCAGCAGCCAAGCCCGTGGCGGGAGGGCCACAGATACGCAGTATTTT CASSQARGGRATDTQYF
. TRBD2 TRBJ2-3 TRBV10-1 TGCGCCAGCAGTGAGTCAGTTTCTAGCGGGAGTCTCACAGATACGCAGTATTTT CASSESVSSGSLTDTQYF
few . TRBJ2-7 TRBV19 TGTGCCAGTACCCAGACAGGATTCTACGAGCAGTACTTC CASTQTGFYEQYF
. TRBD2 TRBJ2-7 TRBV7-8 TGTGCCAGCAGCTTAGCTAGCGGGAGTTCCTACGAGCAGTACTTC CASSLASGSSYEQYF
medium-sized TRBD2 TRBJ2-7 TRBV7-9 TGTGCCAGCAGCTCCAATCTAGCGGGTTTCTCCTACGAGCAGTACTTC CASSSNLAGFSYEQYF
. . TRBJ2-6 TRBV6-8 TGTGCCAGCAGAACTACAGGGAACGGGGCCAACGTCCTGACTTTC CASRTTGNGANVLTF
. . TRBJ2-3 TRBV27 TGTGCCAGCAGTTTCCCACCTCACACGGCAGATACGCAGTATTTT CASSFPPHTADTQYF
. TRBD1 TRBJ1-4 TRBV5-8 TGTGCCAGCAGCGTCCGACAGGGGTTTAATGAAAAACTGTTTTTT CASSVRQGFNEKLFF
once . TRBJ2-7 TRBV7-9 TGTGCCAGCAGCCTAGACAGTCCCTACGAGCAGTACTTC CASSLDSPYEQYF
. . TRBJ2-7 TRBV18 TGTGCCAGCTCACCTGGGAGGTCCTACGAGCAGTACTTC CASSPGRSYEQYF
. . TRBJ1-4 TRBV21-1 TGTGCCAGACTCAGGCCACGTGGAATTCCAACTAATGAAAAACTGTTTTTT CARLRPRGIPTNEKLFF
. TRBD1 TRBJ2-7 TRBV7-8 TGTGCCAGCAGCTTATCGGCAGGGGGCGCCTCCTACGAGCAGTACTTC CASSLSAGGASYEQYF
. TRBD1 TRBJ1-2 TRBV27 TGTGCCAGCAGTTTAAGACAGGGGAATGGCTACACCTTC CASSLRQGNGYTF
medium-sized TRBD2 TRBJ2-1 TRBV7-9 TGTGCCAGCAGCTTAGAACAGGGACTAGCGGGACCCGGGGATGAGCAGTTCTTC CASSLEQGLAGPGDEQFF
. TRBD1 TRBJ2-7 TRBV6-5 TGTGCCAGCAGTGGCTTAGGACAGGCTTACGAGCAGTACTTC CASSGLGQAYEQYF
. . TRBJ2-3 TRBV28 TGTGCCAGCAGTTTTATTGGTAGCCAGGGGCACACAGATACGCAGTATTTT CASSFIGSQGHTDTQYF
once TRBD1 TRBJ1-5 TRBV5-6 TGTGCCAGCAGCCAGGGGGGCCCATCGGGCAATCAGCCCCAGCATTTT CASSQGGPSGNQPQHF
. . TRBJ2-7 TRBV7-6 TGTGCCAGCAGCTTAGGGGATTCCGAGCAGTACTTC CASSLGDSEQYF
. TRBD2 TRBJ2-4 TRBV14 TGTGCCAGCAGCCTAAGCGGGAGTGTTGCCAAAAACATTCAGTACTTC CASSLSGSVAKNIQYF
. . TRBJ1-5 TRBV9 TGTGCCAGCAGCCAAAGGGACGGACCCAATCAGCCCCAGCATTTT CASSQRDGPNQPQHF
. TRBD2 TRBJ2-7 TRBV11-3 TGTGCCAGCAGCTTAGATCCTTTTGGACTAGCGGAAAGCTACGAGCAGTACTTC CASSLDPFGLAESYEQYF
. TRBD2 TRBJ2-2 TRBV27 TGTGCCAGCTCGGTGCTAGCGGCGAACACCGGGGAGCTGTTTTTT CASSVLAANTGELFF
. TRBD1 TRBJ2-2 TRBV19 TGTGCCAGTAGTATAGGGGACAGGGGGTACAACACCGGGGAGCTGTTTTTT CASSIGDRGYNTGELFF
. . TRBJ1-2 TRBV11-3 TGTGCCAGCAGCTTAGAGGCAGGGGCGAACTATGGCTACACCTTC CASSLEAGANYGYTF
. . TRBJ1-2 TRBV9 TGTGCCAGCAGCGTAGTTCGGGGGGCGAGGGAAAACTATGGCTACACCTTC CASSVVRGARENYGYTF
. . TRBJ2-6 TRBV12-5 TGTGCTAGTGGTCAAAAACAGGGAATCTCTGGGGCCAACGTCCTGACTTTC CASGQKQGISGANVLTF
few TRBD2 TRBJ2-3 TRBV7-8 TGTGCCAGCAGCCCTAGGACTAGCGGGATTGATACGCAGTATTTT CASSPRTSGIDTQYF
. . TRBJ2-2 TRBV5-3 TGTGTCTGGCATCCAGCGAACACCGGGGAGCTGTTTTTT CVWHPANTGELFF
. TRBD1 TRBJ2-7 TRBV5-6 TGTGCCAGCAGCTTGCATTTTCGGGACAGGGGATCCCACGAGCAGTACTTC CASSLHFRDRGSHEQYF
. . TRBJ2-1 TRBV10-3 TGTGCCATCAGTGACCCAGGGAATGGATACAATGAGCAGTTCTTC CAISDPGNGYNEQFF
. . TRBJ2-7 TRBV5-4 TGTGCCAGCAGCTTGGGGTATGGGGGCGCGTCCGACGAGCAGTACTTC CASSLGYGGASDEQYF
. TRBD1 TRBJ2-3 TRBV4-3 TGCGCCAGCAGCCTTGGGACAGGGAGTCCAGATACGCAGTATTTT CASSLGTGSPDTQYF
. . TRBJ2-1 TRBV27 TGTGCCAGCAGTTTATCTAGTCATCCCCCCAATGAGCAGTTCTTC CASSLSSHPPNEQFF
. . TRBJ2-1 TRBV6-4 TGTGCCAGCAGTGTAGCGACCTCCTACAATGAGCAGTTCTTC CASSVATSYNEQFF
. . TRBJ2-7 TRBV7-2 TGTGCCAGCAGCCCGAGCGGGGACAACAGCTTTTACGAGCAGTACTTC CASSPSGDNSFYEQYF
few . TRBJ1-3 TRBV21-1 TGTGCCAGCATTCGAATGAGGGGAAACACCATATATTTT CASIRMRGNTIYF
few TRBD1 TRBJ1-1 TRBV5-5 TGTGCCAGCAGCTTCGACAGGGGGTTTTCCATGAACACTGAAGCTTTCTTT CASSFDRGFSMNTEAFF
few TRBD1 TRBJ2-7 TRBV4-3 TGCGCCAGCAGCCAAGATCCCGGGACAGGGTCCCACGAGCAGTACTTC CASSQDPGTGSHEQYF
. . TRBJ1-2 TRBV4-1 TGCGCCAGCAGCCAAGAGGGGGCGCAGGGCTATGGCTACACCTTC CASSQEGAQGYGYTF
. . TRBJ2-1 TRBV27 TGTGCCAGCAGTTTCGAGGGCTCCTACAATGAGCAGTTCTTC CASSFEGSYNEQFF
few . TRBJ1-1 TRBV5-1 TGCGCCAGCAGCTTGGGGCCAGGGGCGGGCACTGAAGCTTTCTTT CASSLGPGAGTEAFF
. . TRBJ2-3 TRBV5-6 TGTGCCAGCAGCTCCGCCGACACAGATACGCAGTATTTT CASSSADTDTQYF